The present entry profiles one T cell receptor (beta chain) with its context. Its antigen is as yet unknown. This CDR3 is built from 14 residues. Trimming took 1 base from V and 9 from J; bases not matched to a gene: 5. The germline gives CDR1 SGHTA, CDR2 FQGNSA. These data originate in a study of T cell clones after liver transplantation. Study outcomes and limitations: Migration into the graft, not deletion, may explain lost graft donor-reactive T cells.

TCRdb's table, derived via immunoSEQ multiplex PCR, lists solely in-frame clones and lacks some. Of 50,000 to 55,000 clones in the sample, 55% to 85% were seen once. Material: CD4+ T cells from blood, obtained around 4.5 years after liver transplant. The rearrangement uses TRBV7-2 and TRBJ2-1; 8 bases align to TRBD2. The TCR was taken from a human patient who received a liver transplant. Part of the T cells may come from the graft donor. Here the CDR3 DNA reads TGTGCCAGCAGCTTAGATCATGCGGGGGGTGAGCAGTTCTTC. Residues: CASSLDHAGGEQFF.